These 17 T cell receptor beta chains share one sample of origin, sequenced in a study of regulatory T cells in long-lasting Graves disease. The time point denotes: persistent/refractory GD, antithyroid drugs over 5 years with positive TRAb. There was RNA extracted from PBMCs, and the TCR library was made from it. With iRepertoire HTBI primers and Arm-PCR of CDR3 regions, TCR beta libraries were built. TCRdb redid the calling of the multiplex PCR reads with MiXCR, one entry per CDR3 protein. The sample lists around 510,000 distinct CDR3 sequences; 20% to 25% were seen once. The material sequenced was peripheral blood mononuclear cells (PBMCs), taken when the disease was refractory, from a patient treated with antithyroid drugs. The source is a female donor with Graves disease.

This clonotype was seen more than once but under ten times. The rearrangement uses TRBV5-1 and TRBJ2-5; D tentatively reads TRBD1 or TRBD2 (5 bases each). Between the trimmed V and J ends, which lost 5 bases and 3 bases, there was a span of 17 bases. Germline V lookup: CDR1 SGHRS, CDR2 YFSETQ. This CDR3 is built from 15 residues. CDR3 protein: CASRWRGTAEETQYF. Written as DNA, the CDR3 is TGCGCCAGCAGGTGGAGAGGGACGGCGGAAGAGACCCAGTACTTC.

The CDR3 bases are TGTGCCAGCTCACCATCGGACAGGGGAATAAACGAGCAGTACTTC. It specifies CASSPSDRGINEQYF. The V gene is TRBV18, the J gene TRBJ2-7, with 9 bases lining up with TRBD1. The CDR3 sequence is 15 residues long. In germline, CDR1 is KGHSH, CDR2 LQKENI. The V and J ends lost 2 bases and 5 bases, in that order; junction bases with no gene match: 7.

The V call is TRBV19, the J call TRBJ2-4; possibly TRBD1 for D (6 bases). CDR1 and CDR2 (germline): LNHDA, SQIVND (reference sequence). Trimming left V 6 bases short and J 2 bases short, with 14 bases between. There are 15 residues in the CDR3. Written as DNA, the CDR3 is TGTGCCAGTAGCCCGACAGGTACGACCAAAAACATTCAGTACTTC. Translation gives CASSPTGTTKNIQYF.

This clonotype has at least ten counts. The chain links TRBV28 to TRBJ1-3, with D tentatively TRBD1 (5 bases). Trimming pared 5 bases from V and 7 bases from J, leaving 21 bases between. This CDR3 has 16 amino acids. CDR1 is MDHEN, CDR2 SYDVKM, per germline. The CDR3 loop reads CASSQTLGWDGNTIYF. CDR3 sequence (DNA): TGTGCCAGCAGTCAAACCCTAGGGTGGGACGGGAACACCATATATTTT.

This clonotype was recorded many times. This chain uses TRBV7-9 with TRBJ2-7, with 10 bases fitting TRBD1. V was clipped by 6 bases and J by 1 base; unmatched bases: 9. The CDR3 is made up of 16 amino acids. Germline V gives CDR1 SEHNR, CDR2 FQNEAQ (reference sequence). The CDR3 here is CASRPLPGQGSYEQYF. CDR3 bases: TGTGCCAGCAGGCCACTCCCGGGACAGGGGTCCTACGAGCAGTACTTC. Filled out from reference TRBV7-9 and TRBJ2-7, the complete variable domain reads DTGVSQNPRHKITKRGQNVTFRCDPISEHNRLYWYRQTLGQGPEFLTYFQNEAQLEKSRLLSDRFSAERPKGSFSTLEIQRTEQGDSAMYLCASRPLPGQGSYEQYFGPGTRLTVT.

The chain has TRBV11-1 and TRBJ2-1; the D gene is possibly TRBD2 (6 bases). Germline V lookup: CDR1 SGHAT, CDR2 FQDESV (reference sequence). V lost 4 bases and J lost 5, with 15 bases in between. This CDR3 comprises 15 residues. The CDR3 region is CASSSPLALNNEQFF. The DNA for the CDR3 is TGTGCCAGCAGCTCCCCTCTAGCGCTAAACAATGAGCAGTTCTTC.

In this sample, this clonotype turned up many times. V and J are TRBV11-2 and TRBJ1-2, with a tentative D call TRBD1 (5 bases). Germline-derived CDR1 and CDR2 are SGHAT and FQNNGV. Trimming cost V 1 base and J 5 bases, with 14 bases left between them. This CDR3 has 15 amino acids. The CDR3 is CASSLGIRGGYGYTF. The DNA of the CDR3 is TGTGCCAGCAGCTTAGGTATAAGGGGCGGGTATGGCTACACCTTC.

J is TRBJ2-5 and V is TRBV28; 7 nucleotides agree with TRBD1. Trimming took 3 bases from V and 3 from J; bases not matched to a gene: 4. The length of the CDR3 is 14 residues. Germline-derived CDR1 and CDR2 are MDHEN and SYDVKM. The CDR3 DNA follows: TGTGCCAGCAGTTTGGGACAGTTAGAAGAGACCCAGTACTTC. Translating gives CASSLGQLEETQYF. The entire variable domain, with the rest obtained from reference TRBV28 and TRBJ2-5, is as follows: DVKVTQSSRYLVKRTGEKVFLECVQDMDHENMFWYRQDPGLGLRLIYFSYDVKMKEKGDIPEGYSVSREKKERFSLILESASTNQTSMYLCASSLGQLEETQYFGPGTRLLVL.

In this sample, this clonotype turned up a few times. The chain joins TRBV6-2 or TRBV6-3 to TRBJ1-1, with 10 bases identical to TRBD1. This CDR3 has 13 residues. CDR1 MNHEY and CDR2 SVGEGT come from the germline V gene. J was trimmed by 10 bases and V by 7 bases; bases with no gene match: 9. The DNA for the CDR3 is TGTGCCAGCAACTCCGGGACAGGGGCTGCAGCTTTCTTT. It codes for CASNSGTGAAAFF.

This clonotype was detected only a few times. This chain connects TRBV7-3 to TRBJ2-2, with D hard to call. The CDR3 consists of 15 residues. The germline gives CDR1 SGHTA, CDR2 FQGTGA. Trimming shortened V by 1 base and J by 8 bases, and 14 bases separated the two germline ends. CDR3 coding DNA: TGTGCCAGCAGCTTAATTCAGGTCGCGGAGGGGGAGCTGTTTTTT. It is translated as CASSLIQVAEGELFF.

V and J are TRBV20-1 and TRBJ2-7, with 7 bases identical to TRBD2. J was trimmed by 2 bases and V by 6 bases; bases with no gene match: 10. In germline, CDR1 is DFQATT, CDR2 SNEGSKA (reference sequence). CDR3 length: 14 residues. The CDR3: CSASRGEPPYEQYF. Written as DNA, the CDR3 is TGCAGTGCCTCTCGGGGGGAACCCCCCTACGAGCAGTACTTC.

This clonotype was detected a few times. The chain has TRBV7-6 and TRBJ2-2; possible D gene TRBD2, 6 bases. The V and J ends lost 11 bases and 2 bases respectively, with 18 bases between them. This CDR3 comprises 15 residues. The germline gives CDR1 SGHVS, CDR2 FNYEAQ. The CDR3 DNA sequence: TGTGCCTTTGGGGACTCCCAAACTAACACCGGGGAGCTGTTTTTT. It encodes CAFGDSQTNTGELFF.

There are a few counts of this clonotype. The chain joins TRBV6-1 to TRBJ2-7; D is uncertain. Germline V lookup: CDR1 MNHNS, CDR2 SASEGT. The germline V and J ends were trimmed by 4 bases and 2 bases, with 9 bases remaining between them. The CDR3 sequence is 13 residues long. The CDR3 DNA sequence: TGTGCCAGCAGTGCCGAGTGGGCCTACGAGCAGTACTTC. Encoded protein: CASSAEWAYEQYF.

Only a few counts were recorded for this clonotype. The chain combines TRBV3-1 with TRBJ1-5, with D uncertain. Germline assignment: CDR1 LGHDT and CDR2 YNNKEL (reference sequence). The CDR3 runs 15 residues. Trimming removed 1 base from V and 3 bases from J, with 10 bases in between. CDR3 nucleotide sequence: TGTGCCAGCAGCCAAGGAGGGAAATTCAATCAGCCCCAGCATTTT. Its protein product is CASSQGGKFNQPQHF.

This clonotype was observed a handful of times. CDR3 residues: CASSGYGYYGYTF. CDR3 bases: TGTGCCAGCAGTGGGTACGGTTACTATGGCTACACCTTC. The genes are TRBV5-6 and TRBJ1-2; D not certain. CDR3 length: 13 amino acids. Germline V gives CDR1 SGHDT, CDR2 YYEEEE. Trimming cost V 5 bases and J 3 bases, with 11 bases left between them.

The chain couples TRBV7-8 to TRBJ2-1; 11 positions agree with TRBD2. Germline CDR1 and CDR2: SGHVS and FQNEAQ. With 1 base clipped from V and 4 bases from J, the junction kept 3 bases outside the gene matches. The CDR3 length is 16 residues. The CDR3 nucleotides are TGTGCCAGCAGCTTAGGAGCTAGCGGGAGGTACAATGAGCAGTTCTTC. Translated, it gives CASSLGASGRYNEQFF.

V and J are TRBV7-8 and TRBJ2-1, with D perhaps matching TRBD1 (6 bases). The germline V gene encodes CDR1 SGHVS and CDR2 FQNEAQ. This CDR3 contains 15 residues. Between the trimmed V and J ends, which lost 4 bases and 7 bases, there was a span of 17 bases. Here the CDR3 reads CASSSIGQGRNEQFF. The CDR3 DNA reads as TGTGCCAGCAGCTCGATCGGGCAGGGGCGGAATGAGCAGTTCTTC.